The rows below give T cell receptor beta chains drawn from one sample of a study of blood T cell repertoires in COVID-19. Using immunoSEQ multiplex PCR, the repertoire was profiled, and TCRdb retains in-frame clones only, with some absent. Here the sample spans around 30,000 clones, 85% to 90% being singletons. The sample comprised peripheral blood. These receptors all stem from a man aged 65-85 years with active COVID-19. The CDR3 runs from the conserved cysteine through the conserved F or W. D genes are given only for firm matches. A row's size may be missing; if present it is once, few, many or a size class.

>.|once|TRBV7-9|TRBJ1-4
CASSSYRVTNEKLFF
TGTGCCAGCAGCTCTTACAGGGTTACTAATGAAAAACTGTTTTTT
>.|.|TRBV30|TRBJ1-5
CAWSSNGNQPQHF
TGTGCCTGGTCCAGTAACGGCAATCAGCCCCAGCATTTT
>.|once|TRBV6-5|TRBJ2-7
CASRVNRYEQYF
TGTGCCAGCAGGGTAAACAGGTACGAGCAGTACTTC
>TRBD1|.|TRBV18|TRBJ2-2
CASSDRVTNTGELFF
TGTGCCAGCTCGGACAGGGTTACGAACACCGGGGAGCTGTTTTTT
>TRBD1|.|TRBV19|TRBJ1-5
CASRLDRVSRQPQHF
TGTGCCAGTCGTTTGGACAGGGTCTCGCGTCAGCCCCAGCATTTT
>.|.|TRBV2|TRBJ1-2
CASAGADIYYGYTF
TGTGCCAGCGCGGGGGCAGACATATACTATGGCTACACCTTC
>TRBD2|.|TRBV9|TRBJ2-1
CASSVEGLAPNEQFF
TGTGCCAGCAGCGTAGAGGGACTAGCCCCCAATGAGCAGTTCTTC
>TRBD1|once|TRBV19|TRBJ2-6
CASSSSGTGFSGANVLTF
TGTGCCAGTAGTAGCTCCGGGACAGGGTTCTCTGGGGCCAACGTCCTGACTTTC
>TRBD2|.|TRBV6-2/TRBV6-3|TRBJ2-2
CASSSGLASNTGELFF
TGTGCCAGCAGTTCGGGACTAGCTTCGAACACCGGGGAGCTGTTTTTT
>.|.|TRBV5-1|TRBJ2-2
CASSLQGSSRTGELFF
TGCGCCAGCAGCTTGCAGGGGTCTAGCCGCACCGGGGAGCTGTTTTTT
>.|.|TRBV7-9|TRBJ2-7
CASSLASGLIYEQYF
TGTGCCAGCAGCTTAGCGTCGGGACTTATTTACGAGCAGTACTTC
>.|.|TRBV11-2|TRBJ1-1
CASSLGAEAFF
TGTGCCAGCAGCTTAGGAGCTGAAGCTTTCTTT
>TRBD1|.|TRBV4-3|TRBJ1-2
CASSQDGQGAFGYTF
TGCGCCAGCAGCCAAGATGGACAGGGGGCGTTTGGCTACACCTTC
>.|.|TRBV7-2|TRBJ1-1
CASSLVQMNTEAFF
TGTGCCAGCAGCTTAGTTCAGATGAACACTGAAGCTTTCTTT
>.|.|TRBV27|TRBJ2-7
CASSSTIRSYEQYF
TGTGCCAGCAGTTCAACCATCCGGAGCTACGAGCAGTACTTC
>.|.|TRBV2|TRBJ1-5
CASSEIGSGIHQPQHF
TGTGCCAGCAGTGAAATAGGTTCAGGGATCCATCAGCCCCAGCATTTT
>TRBD2|.|TRBV11-2|TRBJ2-2
CASSPSGTNTGELFF
TGTGCCAGCAGCCCCAGCGGGACGAACACCGGGGAGCTGTTTTTT
>TRBD2|.|TRBV3-1/TRBV3-2|TRBJ2-1
CASSQAVFFGTSSNEQFF
TGTGCCAGCAGCCAAGCCGTCTTCTTCGGGACTAGTTCAAATGAGCAGTTCTTC
>.|.|TRBV3-1/TRBV3-2|TRBJ2-1
CASSPLGRNYNEQFF
TGTGCCAGCAGCCCTTTGGGCCGCAACTACAATGAGCAGTTCTTC
>TRBD2|.|TRBV7-6|TRBJ2-1
CASSRAGGFYNEQFF
TGTGCCAGCAGCCGAGCGGGGGGATTCTACAATGAGCAGTTCTTC
>.|.|TRBV7-9|TRBJ1-1
CASIDSYGSVNTEAFF
TGTGCCAGCATCGACAGTTATGGTTCGGTGAACACTGAAGCTTTCTTT
>.|once|TRBV29-1|TRBJ2-6
CSVDRAGANVLTF
TGCAGCGTTGACAGGGCCGGGGCCAACGTCCTGACTTTC
>.|.|TRBV27|TRBJ2-3
CASRDSSTDTQYF
TGTGCCAGCAGAGACTCCAGCACAGATACGCAGTATTTT
>.|.|TRBV28|TRBJ2-3
CASSLGQTDTQYF
TGTGCCAGCAGTTTGGGGCAGACAGATACGCAGTATTTT
>TRBD1|.|TRBV5-6|TRBJ1-2
CASSTVTGNNYGYTF
TGTGCCAGCAGCACCGTGACAGGGAACAACTATGGCTACACCTTC
>.|.|TRBV6-5|TRBJ2-3
CASNMDRTITDTQYF
TGTGCCAGCAACATGGACAGGACTATCACAGATACGCAGTATTTT
>TRBD2|.|TRBV7-2|TRBJ2-5
CASSLARAGGRRAQYF
TGTGCCAGCAGCTTAGCGCGGGCGGGGGGTAGGCGGGCCCAGTACTTC
>TRBD2|few|TRBV5-4|TRBJ2-5
CASSGGLAGRETQYF
TGTGCCAGCAGCGGGGGACTAGCGGGAAGGGAGACCCAGTACTTC
>.|.|TRBV19|TRBJ1-6
CASSIQGLNSPLHF
TGTGCCAGTAGTATACAGGGCCTCAATTCACCCCTCCACTTT
>TRBD2|.|TRBV4-2|TRBJ2-1
CASSLAGGGNEQFF
TGTGCCAGCAGCCTAGCGGGAGGGGGCAATGAGCAGTTCTTC
>.|.|TRBV7-6|TRBJ1-3
CASSTGLLSSGNTIYF
TGTGCCAGCAGCACGGGACTCCTGTCCTCTGGAAACACCATATATTTT
>TRBD2|.|TRBV6-5|TRBJ2-7
CASRAVAGGYEQYF
TGTGCCAGCAGAGCCGTAGCGGGAGGCTACGAGCAGTACTTC
>TRBD2|.|TRBV28|TRBJ2-3
CASGREAPDTQYF
TGTGCCAGCGGGAGGGAGGCCCCAGATACGCAGTATTTT
>.|.|TRBV11-3|TRBJ1-2
CASSPGCQGVYGYTF
TGTGCCAGCAGCCCAGGTTGTCAGGGCGTCTATGGCTACACCTTC
>TRBD2|.|TRBV28|TRBJ2-7
CASSSPGLAVYEQYF
TGTGCCAGCAGTTCCCCCGGACTAGCGGTCTACGAGCAGTACTTC
>.|.|TRBV6-5|TRBJ1-1
CASMPEGGSSEGFF
TGTGCCAGCATGCCCGAGGGAGGATCCTCCGAGGGTTTCTTT
>TRBD1|.|TRBV5-1|TRBJ1-4
CASSEGQTTNEKLFF
TGCGCCAGCAGCGAGGGACAGACAACTAATGAAAAACTGTTTTTT
>.|.|TRBV7-9|TRBJ2-3
CASSLATGYQYF
TGTGCCAGCAGCTTAGCAACAGGCTATCAGTATTTT
>TRBD2|.|TRBV5-4|TRBJ2-2
CASSLPGRATGELFF
TGTGCCAGCAGCCTCCCCGGGAGGGCGACCGGGGAGCTGTTTTTT
>.|.|TRBV19|TRBJ1-1
CASSIRDTEAFF
TGTGCCAGTAGTATCAGGGATACTGAAGCTTTCTTT
>TRBD1|.|TRBV29-1|TRBJ2-5
CSVEGDRAVETQYF
TGCAGCGTTGAAGGGGACAGGGCGGTGGAGACCCAGTACTTC
>.|once|TRBV9|TRBJ2-2
CASSGGGANGELFF
TGTGCCAGCAGCGGAGGGGGGGCGAACGGGGAGCTGTTTTTT